This T cell receptor beta chain was sequenced during a study of blood T cells in healthy people across ages. Alongside a J-beta primer mix, a sample-barcoded 5' primer served in a second PCR lasting roughly 6 to 12 cycles. Tagging of each cDNA molecule was performed by a template-switch adaptor with 12 random nucleotides. Using its own MiXCR run on the 5' RACE reads, TCRdb lists one record per CDR3 protein. The repertoire consists of about 1.4 million distinct CDR3 sequences, with 59% occurring once and the leading ten covering 6.7%. The donors, all healthy, were Caucasians living in Russia, aged 6 to 90. The ends were cut back, 6 bases at V and 7 bases at J, with 15 bases in the middle. The CDR3 covers 13 residues. Germline V lookup: CDR1 MNHEY, CDR2 SVGAGI.

The chain combines TRBV6-5 with TRBJ2-5; the D is unclear. The clonotype comes from a man younger than 30 in good health. Sequenced sample: blood. This CDR3 reads CASRLNEARTQYF. Written as DNA, the CDR3 is TGTGCCAGCAGGCTAAACGAGGCCAGGACCCAGTACTTC.